These 5 T cell receptor beta chains originate from one sample sequenced in a study of identical twins. Each CDR3 protein gets one entry after TCRdb re-called the 5' RACE reads with MiXCR. The sample consists of fewer than 550,000 distinct CDR3 sequences, around 15% of them appearing once. This sample was shared with a second study, whose subject was yellow fever vaccine responses in identical twins.

The sample was CD4+ T cells sorted from blood. The receptors shown here come from a woman aged 18-29 years in good health.

In this sample, this clonotype turned up many times. The chain has TRBV12-3 or TRBV12-4 and TRBJ2-7; D is uncertain. The length of the CDR3 is 12 residues. Trimming stripped 2 bases from V and 6 bases from J, with 8 bases between. CDR3 amino acids: CASSLPSFEQYF. For the CDR3, the DNA is TGTGCCAGCAGTTTACCCTCTTTCGAGCAGTACTTC.

V gene TRBV5-6 combines with J gene TRBJ1-2; D unresolved. The CDR3 has 15 amino acids. Per germline, CDR1 SGHDT and CDR2 YYEEEE. The germline V and J ends were trimmed by 0 bases and 7 bases, with 16 bases remaining between them. The CDR3 DNA sequence: TGTGCCAGCAGCTTGGGGCCAGGCGCCATTCCTGGCTACACCTTC. Protein product: CASSLGPGAIPGYTF.

This clonotype showed up just a few times. J is TRBJ2-7 and V is TRBV7-8; no reliable D call. V dropped 0 bases and J dropped 2 bases, with 5 bases sitting between them. CDR1 and CDR2 (germline): SGHVS, FQNEAQ. The length of the CDR3 is 13 residues. The CDR3 is CASSLARTYEQYF. In DNA, the CDR3 is TGTGCCAGCAGCTTAGCCAGGACCTACGAGCAGTACTTC.

This chain connects TRBV29-1 to TRBJ2-1; D is perhaps TRBD2 (5 bases). CDR1 is SQVTM, CDR2 ANQGSEA, per germline. V was shortened by 4 bases and J by 0 bases, with 7 bases between the two germline ends. CDR3 length: 13 residues. The CDR3 reads CSVAEASYNEQFF. The CDR3 DNA follows: TGCAGCGTTGCGGAGGCCTCCTACAATGAGCAGTTCTTC.

The V call is TRBV7-8, the J call TRBJ1-1; possibly TRBD1 for D (6 bases). Trimming pared 4 bases from V and 8 bases from J, leaving 14 bases between. CDR3 size: 13 residues. The germline CDR1 and CDR2 sequences are SGHVS and FQNEAQ. CDR3: CASSSRGTLEAFF. The CDR3 DNA sequence: TGTGCCAGCAGCTCAAGGGGGACCTTGGAAGCTTTCTTT.